The clone carrying this TCR beta chain was counted many times. Its antigen is unidentified. The TCR beta CDR3 regions underwent amplification using RNA transcripts as the source. A set of HTBI primers served as the primers for a first-round RT-PCR of the TCR CDR3. TCRdb itself ran the multiplex PCR reads through MiXCR, one entry per CDR3 protein. The repertoire has approximately 370,000 distinct CDR3 sequences, about 15% of them found once; the top ten carry roughly 35%. This entry is derived from a study of T cells in Graves' hyperthyroidism and ophthalmopathy. The study, taken as a whole, reports: Most expanded thyroid clonotypes above 0.001 also appeared in blood.

Hyperthyroidism, newly diagnosed and lasting under 2 months, affected patients aged 18 to 65. There are 10 residues in the CDR3. Trimming shortened V by 10 bases and J by 4 bases, and 7 bases separated the two germline ends. Germline V gives CDR1 MDHEN, CDR2 SYDVKM. Input material: blood. The chain joins TRBV28 to TRBJ1-1, with D hard to call. The receptor's source is a woman in her twenties or thirties with Graves' hyperthyroidism that later progressed to Graves' ophthalmopathy. As DNA, the CDR3 is TGTGCCACGCGCCGCACTGAAGCTTTCTTT. Protein product: CATRRTEAFF. Looking up the rest from reference TRBV28 and TRBJ1-1 gives the full variable domain: DVKVTQSSRYLVKRTGEKVFLECVQDMDHENMFWYRQDPGLGLRLIYFSYDVKMKEKGDIPEGYSVSREKKERFSLILESASTNQTSMYLCATRRTEAFFGQGTRLTVV.